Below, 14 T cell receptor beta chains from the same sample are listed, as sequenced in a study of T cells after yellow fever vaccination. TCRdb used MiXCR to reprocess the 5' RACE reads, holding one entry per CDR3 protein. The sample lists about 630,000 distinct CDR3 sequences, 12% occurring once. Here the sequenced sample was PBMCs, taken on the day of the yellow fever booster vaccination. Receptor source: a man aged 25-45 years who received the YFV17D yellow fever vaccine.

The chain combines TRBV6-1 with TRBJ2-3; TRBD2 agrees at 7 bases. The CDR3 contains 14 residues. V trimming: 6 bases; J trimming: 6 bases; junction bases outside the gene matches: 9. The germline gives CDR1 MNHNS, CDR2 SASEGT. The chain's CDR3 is CASSRTISGDTQYF. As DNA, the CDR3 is TGTGCCAGCAGCCGCACCATTAGCGGGGATACGCAGTATTTT.

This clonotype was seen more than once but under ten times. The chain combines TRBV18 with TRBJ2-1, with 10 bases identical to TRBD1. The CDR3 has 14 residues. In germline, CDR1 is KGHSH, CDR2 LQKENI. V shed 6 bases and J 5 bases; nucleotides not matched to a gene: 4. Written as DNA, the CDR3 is TGTGCCAGCTCGGGACAGGGGAAAGACAATGAGCAGTTCTTC. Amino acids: CASSGQGKDNEQFF.

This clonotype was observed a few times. CDR3 protein: CRRGAGTDTQYF. The DNA for the CDR3 is TGCAGGAGGGGTGCCGGCACAGATACGCAGTATTTT. The chain employs TRBV29-1 and TRBJ2-3; tentatively, D is TRBD1 or TRBD2 (5 bases each). Germline V gene sequence: CDR1 SQVTM, CDR2 ANQGSEA. The CDR3 consists of 12 residues.

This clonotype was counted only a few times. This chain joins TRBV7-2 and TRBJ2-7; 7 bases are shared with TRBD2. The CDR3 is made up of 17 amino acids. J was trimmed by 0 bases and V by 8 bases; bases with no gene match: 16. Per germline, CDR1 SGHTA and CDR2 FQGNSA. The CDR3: CASFEGGVTPGSYEQYF. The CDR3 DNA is TGTGCCAGCTTCGAGGGAGGGGTCACACCCGGCTCCTACGAGCAGTACTTC.

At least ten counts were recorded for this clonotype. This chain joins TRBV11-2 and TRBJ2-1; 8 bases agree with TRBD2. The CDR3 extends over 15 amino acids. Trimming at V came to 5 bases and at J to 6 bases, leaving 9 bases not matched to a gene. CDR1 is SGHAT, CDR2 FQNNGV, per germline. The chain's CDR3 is CASSRSGSRGNEQFF. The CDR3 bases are TGTGCCAGCAGCAGAAGCGGGAGTCGGGGCAATGAGCAGTTCTTC.

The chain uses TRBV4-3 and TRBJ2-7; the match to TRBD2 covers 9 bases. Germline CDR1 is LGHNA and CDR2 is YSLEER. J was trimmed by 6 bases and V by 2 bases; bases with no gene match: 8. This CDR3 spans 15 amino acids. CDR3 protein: CASSQSRVAGVEQYF. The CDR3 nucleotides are TGCGCCAGCAGCCAATCTCGCGTAGCGGGAGTCGAGCAGTACTTC.

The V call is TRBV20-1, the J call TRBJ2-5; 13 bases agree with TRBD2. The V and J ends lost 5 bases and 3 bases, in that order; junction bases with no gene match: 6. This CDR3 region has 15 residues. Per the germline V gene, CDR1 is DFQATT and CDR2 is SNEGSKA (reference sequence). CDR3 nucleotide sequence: TGCAGTGCTCCAAGGACTAGCGGGAGCGAAGAGACCCAGTACTTC. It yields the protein CSAPRTSGSEETQYF.

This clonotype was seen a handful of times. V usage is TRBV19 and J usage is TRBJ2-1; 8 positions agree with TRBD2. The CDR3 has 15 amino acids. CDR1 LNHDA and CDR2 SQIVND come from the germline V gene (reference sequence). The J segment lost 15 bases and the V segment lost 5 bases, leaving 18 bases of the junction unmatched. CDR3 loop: CASSVRLGTPGGVFF. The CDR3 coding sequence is TGTGCCAGTAGTGTCCGCCTCGGGACCCCGGGGGGGGTGTTCTTC.

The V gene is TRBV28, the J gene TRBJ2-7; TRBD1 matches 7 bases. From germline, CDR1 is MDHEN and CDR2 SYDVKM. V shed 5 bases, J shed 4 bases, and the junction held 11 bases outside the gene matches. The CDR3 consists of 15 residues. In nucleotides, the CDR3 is TGTGCCAGCAGTCCAACGACAGGGATGGTTTACGAGCAGTACTTC. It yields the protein CASSPTTGMVYEQYF.

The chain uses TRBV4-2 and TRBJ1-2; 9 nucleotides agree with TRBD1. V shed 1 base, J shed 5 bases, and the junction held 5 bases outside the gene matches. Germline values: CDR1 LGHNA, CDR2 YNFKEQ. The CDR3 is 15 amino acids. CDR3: CASSQGDRVGYGYTF. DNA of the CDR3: TGTGCCAGCAGCCAAGGGGACAGGGTAGGATATGGCTACACCTTC.

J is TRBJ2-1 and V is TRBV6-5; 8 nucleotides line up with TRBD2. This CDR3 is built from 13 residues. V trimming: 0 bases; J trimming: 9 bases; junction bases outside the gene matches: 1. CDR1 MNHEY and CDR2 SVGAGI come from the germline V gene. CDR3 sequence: CASSYSTSGEQFF. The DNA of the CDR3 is TGTGCCAGCAGTTACTCCACTAGCGGTGAGCAGTTCTTC.

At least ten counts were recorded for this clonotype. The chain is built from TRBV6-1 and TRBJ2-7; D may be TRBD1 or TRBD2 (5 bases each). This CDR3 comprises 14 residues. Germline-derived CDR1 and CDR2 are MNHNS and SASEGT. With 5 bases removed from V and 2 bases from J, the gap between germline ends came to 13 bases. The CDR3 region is CASSQGTVPYEQYF. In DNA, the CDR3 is TGTGCCAGCAGTCAAGGGACGGTCCCCTACGAGCAGTACTTC.

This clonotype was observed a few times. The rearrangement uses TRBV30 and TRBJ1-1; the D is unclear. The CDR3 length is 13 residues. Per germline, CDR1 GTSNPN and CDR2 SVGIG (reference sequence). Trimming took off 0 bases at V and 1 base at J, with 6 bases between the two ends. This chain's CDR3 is CAWSVLRNTEAFF. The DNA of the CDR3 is TGTGCCTGGAGTGTACTTAGGAACACTGAAGCTTTCTTT.

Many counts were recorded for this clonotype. The CDR3 nucleotides read TGTGCCAGCAGCTCTGCCGCCGGGGGCGGTCAAGAGACCCAGTACTTC. It encodes CASSSAAGGGQETQYF. The V and J genes are TRBV7-2 and TRBJ2-5; tentatively, D is TRBD1 or TRBD2 (6 bases each). Trimming removed 4 bases from V and 2 bases from J, with 17 bases in between. Germline V gene sequence: CDR1 SGHTA, CDR2 FQGNSA. The CDR3 contains 16 residues.